This TCR beta chain came from a study of blood T cell repertoires in COVID-19. Across the study: Samples came from the United States, Italy and Spain, spanning acute and convalescent COVID-19. PBMCs, B-cell-depleted T cells, or T cells were the source of the cDNA or gDNA that made up the material.

Methods used by the authors: How many nucleated cells were present was estimated from reference gene primer amplification. Measured with immunoSEQ multiplex PCR; TCRdb has only the in-frame clones, and not every one. The V and J calls and clone size come from that table; D and trimming were worked out from the DNA. Among under 100,000 clones listed, 70% to 90% were seen once. V was shortened by 4 bases and J by 2 bases, with 18 bases between the two germline ends. The CDR3 covers 18 residues. CDR1 is SEHNR and CDR2 is FQNEAQ in the germline V gene (reference sequence). The chain has TRBV7-9 and TRBJ2-6, with D tentatively TRBD2 (5 bases). The sequenced sample was peripheral blood. This TCR was sampled from a man over 45 with active COVID-19. CDR3 sequence (DNA): TGTGCCAGCAGCTCCACGGACTCCAGCCCAACTGGGGCCAACGTCCTGACTTTC. This sequence encodes CASSSTDSSPTGANVLTF.